This T cell receptor beta chain comes out of a study of cytomegalovirus exposure and HLA in healthy donors. Notes on the study in general: CMV serostatus was the sole immune exposure information available. A previous analysis found most TCR beta V segments productive roughly 90% or roughly 30% of the time. An ancestry cluster, one associated with Asian ancestry, reportedly showed fewer N-insertions than the approximately 670-donor mean in a later analysis.

This clone was seen more than once but under ten times. No antigen is known for it. The PCR ran on 60 Vbeta and 13 Jbeta primers. The assay was immunoSEQ multiplex PCR, and TCRdb's table has in-frame clones only and misses some. There are 90,000 to 100,000 clones in the sample; about four fifths occur only once, and around 4.5% lies in the top ten. Nominally healthy donors were sampled, though unrecorded immune exposures were likely. Sequenced: PBMCs. The TCR originated in a woman in her forties in good health and CMV-seronegative.

The CDR3 loop is CASSPPQGALSRNEQFF. In DNA form, the CDR3 reads TGTGCCAGCTCACCACCGCAGGGGGCCTTAAGTAGAAATGAGCAGTTCTTC. This rearrangement joins TRBV18 to TRBJ2-1; 8 nucleotides match TRBD1. The germline CDR1 and CDR2 sequences are KGHSH and LQKENI. Trimming cost V 0 bases and J 7 bases; bases outside gene matches: 11. This CDR3 is 17 amino acids long.